The entry that follows covers one T cell receptor beta chain sequence. The antigen is unknown. The data were obtained in a study of T cell responses to AZD1222 COVID-19 vaccine. Background on the study: Researchers grouped second doses given at about 4 or about 12 weeks into one pool. General observations from the study: CD4 TCRs covered the whole spike, strongest at regions 160-218 and 743-854.

Trimming removed 7 bases from V and 0 bases from J, with 11 bases in between. The germline CDR1 and CDR2 sequences are LNHDA and SQIVND (reference sequence). The CDR3 sequence is 14 residues long. This table comes from immunoSEQ multiplex PCR, and its TCRdb copy is limited to in-frame clones, with some not included. The sample contains 150,000 to 200,000 clones, 85% to 95% of which appear only once. The source is an adult in good health. The rearrangement uses TRBV19 and TRBJ2-3; D not certain. The specimen was peripheral blood, collected on day 0 of AZD1222 vaccination. CDR3 sequence reads: CASTMGWSTDTQYF. The CDR3 nucleotides read TGTGCCAGTACGATGGGGTGGAGCACAGATACGCAGTATTTT.